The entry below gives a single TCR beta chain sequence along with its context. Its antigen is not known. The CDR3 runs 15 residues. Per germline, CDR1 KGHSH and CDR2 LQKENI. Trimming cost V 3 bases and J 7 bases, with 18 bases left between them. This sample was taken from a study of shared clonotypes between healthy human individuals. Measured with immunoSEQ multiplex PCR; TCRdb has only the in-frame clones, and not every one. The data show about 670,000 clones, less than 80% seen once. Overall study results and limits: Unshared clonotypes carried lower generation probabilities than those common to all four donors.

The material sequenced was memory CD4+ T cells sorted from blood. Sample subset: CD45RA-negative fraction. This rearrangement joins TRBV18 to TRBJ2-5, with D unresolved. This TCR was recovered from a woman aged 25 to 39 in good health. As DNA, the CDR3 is TGTGCCAGCTCACCCGCTATCTTAGCAACGGGGACCCAGTACTTC. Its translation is CASSPAILATGTQYF.